This T cell receptor (beta chain) emerged from a study of metastatic and nonmetastatic thyroid tumors. This clone has ten or more counts. TCRdb re-called the PCR reads via MiXCR. The profile shows tens of thousands of clones, around 16% of them singletons. CDR1 and CDR2 (germline): LGHNA, YNFKEQ. V shed 2 bases and J shed 6 bases, with 17 bases lying between them. This CDR3 has 16 amino acids. Thyroid surgery was performed in patients who had received no treatment beforehand. The sequence came from a male donor with papillary thyroid cancer or a benign thyroid nodule (not recorded which). Some clones in this sample may be carry-over from other donors' samples. The chain employs TRBV4-2 and TRBJ2-1; D is perhaps TRBD1 or TRBD2 (5 bases each). The source material was blood. This chain's CDR3 is CASSQLGTLTVNEQFF. In nucleotides, the CDR3 is TGTGCCAGCAGCCAACTCGGGACCTTGACCGTCAATGAGCAGTTCTTC.